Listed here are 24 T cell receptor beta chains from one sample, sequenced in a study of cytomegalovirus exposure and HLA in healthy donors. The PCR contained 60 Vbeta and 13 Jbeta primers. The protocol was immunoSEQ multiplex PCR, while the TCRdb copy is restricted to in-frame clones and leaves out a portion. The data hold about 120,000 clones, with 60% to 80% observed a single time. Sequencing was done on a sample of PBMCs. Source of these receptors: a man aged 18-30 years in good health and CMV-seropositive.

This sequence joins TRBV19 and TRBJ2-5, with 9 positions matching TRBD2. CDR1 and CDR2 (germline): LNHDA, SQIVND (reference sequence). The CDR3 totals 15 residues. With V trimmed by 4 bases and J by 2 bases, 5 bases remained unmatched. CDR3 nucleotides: TGTGCCAGTAGTAAACTAGCGGGTGAGCAAGAGACCCAGTACTTC. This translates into CASSKLAGEQETQYF.

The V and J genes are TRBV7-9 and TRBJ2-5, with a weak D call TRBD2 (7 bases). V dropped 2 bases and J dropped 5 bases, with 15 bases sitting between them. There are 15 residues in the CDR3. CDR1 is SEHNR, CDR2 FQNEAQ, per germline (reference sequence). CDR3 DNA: TGTGCCAGCAGCTTACCACGGGGGGCGGGGGAGACCCAGTACTTC. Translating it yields CASSLPRGAGETQYF.

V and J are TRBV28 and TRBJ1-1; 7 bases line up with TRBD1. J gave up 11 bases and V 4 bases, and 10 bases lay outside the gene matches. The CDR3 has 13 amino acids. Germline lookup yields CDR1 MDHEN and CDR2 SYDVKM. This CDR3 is CASSSVDRVTAFF. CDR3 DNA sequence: TGTGCCAGCAGTTCCGTAGACAGGGTTACGGCTTTCTTT.

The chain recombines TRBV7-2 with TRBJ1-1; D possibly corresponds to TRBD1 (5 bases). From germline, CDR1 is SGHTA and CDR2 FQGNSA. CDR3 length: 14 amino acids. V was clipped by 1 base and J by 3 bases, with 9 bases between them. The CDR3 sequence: CASSLVPGDTEAFF. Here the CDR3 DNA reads TGTGCCAGCAGCTTAGTCCCGGGGGACACTGAAGCTTTCTTT.

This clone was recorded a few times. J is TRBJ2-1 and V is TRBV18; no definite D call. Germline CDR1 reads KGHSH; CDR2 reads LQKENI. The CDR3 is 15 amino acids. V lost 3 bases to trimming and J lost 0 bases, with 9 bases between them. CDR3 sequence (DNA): TGTGCCAGCTCACCCTATACAGTCTCCTACAATGAGCAGTTCTTC. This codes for CASSPYTVSYNEQFF.

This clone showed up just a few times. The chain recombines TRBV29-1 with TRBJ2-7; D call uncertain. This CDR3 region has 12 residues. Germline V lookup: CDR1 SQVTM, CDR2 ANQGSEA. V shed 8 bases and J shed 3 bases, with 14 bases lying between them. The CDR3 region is CSFEGPLYEQYF. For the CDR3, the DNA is TGCAGCTTCGAAGGTCCCCTCTACGAGCAGTACTTC.

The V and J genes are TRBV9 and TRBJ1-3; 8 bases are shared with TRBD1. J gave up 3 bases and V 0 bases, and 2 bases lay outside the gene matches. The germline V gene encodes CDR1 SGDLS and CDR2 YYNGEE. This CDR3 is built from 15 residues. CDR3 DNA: TGTGCCAGCAGCGTAGGGACAGGGTTTGGAAACACCATATATTTT. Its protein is CASSVGTGFGNTIYF.

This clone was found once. The CDR3 region is CASSVFTGGPYEQYV. The CDR3 region has the DNA TGTGCCAGCAGTGTTTTCACGGGGGGCCCTTACGAGCAGTACGTC. This chain uses TRBV6-1 with TRBJ2-7; TRBD2 might be the D (7 bases). Germline CDR1 reads MNHNS; CDR2 reads SASEGT. This CDR3 has 15 amino acids. V was trimmed by 4 bases and J by 4 bases, leaving 17 bases between them.

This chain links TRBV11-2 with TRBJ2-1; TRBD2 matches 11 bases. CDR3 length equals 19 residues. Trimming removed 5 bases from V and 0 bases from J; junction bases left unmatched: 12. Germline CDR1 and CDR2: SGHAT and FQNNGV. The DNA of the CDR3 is TGTGCCAGCAGCCTGCAGCCGGGACTAGCGGCCTTCTCCTACAATGAGCAGTTCTTC. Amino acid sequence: CASSLQPGLAAFSYNEQFF.

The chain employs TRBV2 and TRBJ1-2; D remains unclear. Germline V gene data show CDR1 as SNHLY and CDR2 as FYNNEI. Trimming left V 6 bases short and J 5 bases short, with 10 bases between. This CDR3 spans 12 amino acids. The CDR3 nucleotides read TGTGCCAGCAGCGATCAGTGGTATGGCTACACCTTC. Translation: CASSDQWYGYTF.

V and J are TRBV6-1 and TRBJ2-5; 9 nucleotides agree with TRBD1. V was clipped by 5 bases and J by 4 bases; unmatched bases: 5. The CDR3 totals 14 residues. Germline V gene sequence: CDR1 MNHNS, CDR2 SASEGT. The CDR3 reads CASSWTGVRETQYF. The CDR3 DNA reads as TGTGCCAGCAGTTGGACAGGGGTTAGAGAGACCCAGTACTTC.

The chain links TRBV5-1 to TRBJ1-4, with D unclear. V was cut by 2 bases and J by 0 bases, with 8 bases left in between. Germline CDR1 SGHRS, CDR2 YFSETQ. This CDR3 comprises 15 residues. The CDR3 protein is CASSFLAATNEKLFF. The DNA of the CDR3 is TGCGCCAGCAGCTTTTTGGCAGCAACTAATGAAAAACTGTTTTTT.

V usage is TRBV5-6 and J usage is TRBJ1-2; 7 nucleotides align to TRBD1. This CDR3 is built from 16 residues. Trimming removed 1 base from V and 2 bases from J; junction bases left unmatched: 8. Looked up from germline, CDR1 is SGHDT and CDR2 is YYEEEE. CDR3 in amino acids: CASSLWEATGNYGYTF. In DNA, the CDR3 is TGTGCCAGCAGCTTGTGGGAGGCGACAGGGAACTATGGCTACACCTTC. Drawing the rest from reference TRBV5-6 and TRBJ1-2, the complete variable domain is DAGVTQSPTHLIKTRGQQVTLRCSPKSGHDTVSWYQQALGQGPQFIFQYYEEEERQRGNFPDRFSGHQFPNYSSELNVNALLLGDSALYLCASSLWEATGNYGYTFGSGTRLTVV.

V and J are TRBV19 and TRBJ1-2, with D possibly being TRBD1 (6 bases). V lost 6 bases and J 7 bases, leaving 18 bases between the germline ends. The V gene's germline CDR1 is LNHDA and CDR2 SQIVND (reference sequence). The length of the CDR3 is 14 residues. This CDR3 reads CASRERDNFSGYTF. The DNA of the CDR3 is TGTGCCAGTAGGGAACGGGACAACTTTTCTGGCTACACCTTC.

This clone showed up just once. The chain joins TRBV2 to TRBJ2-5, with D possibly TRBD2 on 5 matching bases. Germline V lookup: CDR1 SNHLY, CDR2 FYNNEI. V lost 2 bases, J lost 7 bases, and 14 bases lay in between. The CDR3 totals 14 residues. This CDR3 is CASSETRIEVTQYF. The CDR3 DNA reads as TGTGCCAGCAGTGAAACTAGGATTGAAGTGACCCAGTACTTC. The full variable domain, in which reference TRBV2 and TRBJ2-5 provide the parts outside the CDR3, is EPEVTQTPSHQVTQMGQEVILRCVPISNHLYFYWYRQILGQKVEFLVSFYNNEISEKSEIFDDQFSVERPDGSNFTLKIRSTKLEDSAMYFCASSETRIEVTQYFGPGTRLLVL.

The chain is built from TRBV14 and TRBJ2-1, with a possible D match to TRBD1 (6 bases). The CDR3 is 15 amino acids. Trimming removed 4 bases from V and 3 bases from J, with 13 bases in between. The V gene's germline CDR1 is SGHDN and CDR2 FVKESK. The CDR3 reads CASSLQGTLYNEQFF. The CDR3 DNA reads TGTGCCAGCAGCCTGCAGGGGACCCTCTACAATGAGCAGTTCTTC.

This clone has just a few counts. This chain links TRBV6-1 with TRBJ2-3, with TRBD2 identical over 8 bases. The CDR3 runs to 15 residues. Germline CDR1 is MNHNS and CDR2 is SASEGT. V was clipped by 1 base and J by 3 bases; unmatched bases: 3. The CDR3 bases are TGTGCCAGCAGTGAAGTCGGACTAGCAACAGATACGCAGTATTTT. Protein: CASSEVGLATDTQYF.

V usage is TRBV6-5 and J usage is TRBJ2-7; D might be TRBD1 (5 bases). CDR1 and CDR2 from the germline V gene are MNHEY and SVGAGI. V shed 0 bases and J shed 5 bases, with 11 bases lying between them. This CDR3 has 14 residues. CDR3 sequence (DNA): TGTGCCAGCAGTTACTCGGAGACAGCGAACGAGCAGTACGTC. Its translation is CASSYSETANEQYV.

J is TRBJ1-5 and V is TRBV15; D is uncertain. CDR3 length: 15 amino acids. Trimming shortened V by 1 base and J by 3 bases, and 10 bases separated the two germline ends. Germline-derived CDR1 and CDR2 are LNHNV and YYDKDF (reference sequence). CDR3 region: CATSRVRGNNQPQHF. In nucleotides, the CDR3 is TGTGCCACCAGCAGAGTGAGAGGGAACAATCAGCCCCAGCATTTT. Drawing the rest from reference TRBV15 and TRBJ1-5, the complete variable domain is DAMVIQNPRYQVTQFGKPVTLSCSQTLNHNVMYWYQQKSSQAPKLLFHYYDKDFNNEADTPDNFQSRRPNTSFCFLDIRSPGLGDTAMYLCATSRVRGNNQPQHFGDGTRLSIL.

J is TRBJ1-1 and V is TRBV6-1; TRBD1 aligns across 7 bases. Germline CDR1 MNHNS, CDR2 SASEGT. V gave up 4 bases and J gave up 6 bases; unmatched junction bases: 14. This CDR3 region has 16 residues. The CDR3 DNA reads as TGTGCCAGCAGTGGACCATACGACAGGGTAGGATCTGAAGCTTTCTTT. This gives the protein CASSGPYDRVGSEAFF.

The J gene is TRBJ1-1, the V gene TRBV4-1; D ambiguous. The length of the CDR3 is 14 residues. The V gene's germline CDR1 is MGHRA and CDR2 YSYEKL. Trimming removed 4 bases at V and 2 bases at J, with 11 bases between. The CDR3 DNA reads TGCGCCAGCAGCCTAACGCGGTCAAACACTGAAGCTTTCTTT. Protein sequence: CASSLTRSNTEAFF.

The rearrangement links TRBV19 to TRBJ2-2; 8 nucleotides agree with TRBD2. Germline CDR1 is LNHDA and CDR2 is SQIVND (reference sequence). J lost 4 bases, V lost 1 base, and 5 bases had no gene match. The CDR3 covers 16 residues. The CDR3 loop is CASSIGSGGATGELFF. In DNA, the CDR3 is TGTGCCAGTAGTATAGGATCCGGGGGGGCCACCGGGGAGCTGTTTTTT.

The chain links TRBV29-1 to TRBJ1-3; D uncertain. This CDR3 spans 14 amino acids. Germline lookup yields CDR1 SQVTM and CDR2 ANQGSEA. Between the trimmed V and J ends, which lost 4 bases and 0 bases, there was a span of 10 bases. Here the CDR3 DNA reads TGCAGCGTTGGGCCGGAGTACTCTGGAAACACCATATATTTT. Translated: CSVGPEYSGNTIYF.

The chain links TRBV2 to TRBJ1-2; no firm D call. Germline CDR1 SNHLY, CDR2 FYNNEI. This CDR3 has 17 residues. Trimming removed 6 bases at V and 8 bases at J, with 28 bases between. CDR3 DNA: TGTGCCAGCAGCAAGACAACGATAAGACCGGAGACGGGGGGCTACACCTTC. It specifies CASSKTTIRPETGGYTF.